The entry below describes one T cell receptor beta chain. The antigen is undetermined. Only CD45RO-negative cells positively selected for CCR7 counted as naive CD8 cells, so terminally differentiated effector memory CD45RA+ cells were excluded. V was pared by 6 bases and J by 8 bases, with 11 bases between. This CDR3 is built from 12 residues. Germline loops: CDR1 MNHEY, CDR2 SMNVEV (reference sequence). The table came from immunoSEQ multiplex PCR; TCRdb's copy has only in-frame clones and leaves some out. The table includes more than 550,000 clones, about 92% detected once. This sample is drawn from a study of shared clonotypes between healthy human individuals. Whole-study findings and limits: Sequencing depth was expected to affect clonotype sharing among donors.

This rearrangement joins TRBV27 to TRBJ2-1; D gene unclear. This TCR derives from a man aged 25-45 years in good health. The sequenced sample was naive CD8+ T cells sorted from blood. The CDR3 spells CASSIADDEQFF. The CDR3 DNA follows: TGTGCCAGCAGCATCGCGGACGATGAGCAGTTCTTC.